These 29 T cell receptor beta chains were sequenced from one sample in a study of OX40 agonist ivuxolimab in advanced cancers. Generated by immunoSEQ multiplex PCR, the TCRdb table keeps only in-frame clones and is missing some. The sample carries about 79,000 clones, less than 95% recorded once. The sample in question was CD4+ or CD8+ T cells sorted from blood, obtained in a trial of the OX40 agonist ivuxolimab. The receptors stem from an adult with an advanced solid tumor such as melanoma, head and neck, liver or kidney cancer.

The chain couples TRBV7-2 to TRBJ2-7; 9 nucleotides agree with TRBD1. V was clipped by 5 bases and J by 2 bases; unmatched bases: 7. Looked up from germline, CDR1 is SGHTA and CDR2 is FQGNSA. This CDR3 region has 15 residues. DNA of the CDR3: TGTGCCAGCAGCAAGGGACAGGGATCCCCCTACGAGCAGTACGTC. It yields the protein CASSKGQGSPYEQYV.

The CDR3 reads CASSEPGQNNEQFF. CDR3 bases: TGTGCCAGCAGTGAGCCGGGACAGAACAATGAGCAGTTCTTC. The genes are TRBV27 and TRBJ2-1, with 7 positions matching TRBD1. Germline CDR1 reads MNHEY; CDR2 reads SMNVEV (reference sequence). CDR3 length equals 14 residues. V was clipped by 5 bases and J by 5 bases; unmatched bases: 6.

This chain links TRBV28 with TRBJ1-1; 12 bases are shared with TRBD1. The CDR3 covers 16 residues. Germline CDR1 and CDR2: MDHEN and SYDVKM. The ends lost 8 bases at V and 3 bases at J; junction bases unmatched: 10. CDR3 protein: CASGRPGQGAHTEAFF. CDR3 coding DNA: TGTGCCAGCGGAAGACCGGGACAGGGGGCTCACACTGAAGCTTTCTTT.

This clone was seen just once. V usage is TRBV18 and J usage is TRBJ2-5, with a weak D call TRBD1 (5 bases). Trimming cost V 1 base and J 2 bases, with 11 bases left between them. CDR3 length equals 15 residues. Germline V gene data show CDR1 as KGHSH and CDR2 as LQKENI. In nucleotides, the CDR3 is TGTGCCAGCTCACCACGGACAACAGAGCAAGAGACCCAGTACTTC. Residues: CASSPRTTEQETQYF.

This chain connects TRBV19 to TRBJ1-1; D gene uncertain. V lost 7 bases, J lost 3 bases, and 12 bases lay in between. Germline assignment: CDR1 LNHDA and CDR2 SQIVND (reference sequence). The length of the CDR3 is 13 residues. This chain's CDR3 is CASTQRRDTEAFF. The DNA of the CDR3 is TGTGCCAGTACTCAACGTCGGGACACTGAAGCTTTCTTT.

The CDR3, as DNA: TGTGCCAGCAGCCAGGCGGGGAGCTATGGCTACACCTTC. It translates to CASSQAGSYGYTF. The V call is TRBV9, the J call TRBJ1-2; D remains ambiguous. Trimming pared 4 bases from V and 4 bases from J, leaving 11 bases between. The CDR3 is made up of 13 amino acids. The germline gives CDR1 SGDLS, CDR2 YYNGEE.

This sequence joins TRBV7-9 and TRBJ2-5, with D possibly TRBD2 on 7 matching bases. This CDR3 comprises 15 residues. V was shortened by 1 base and J by 5 bases, with 14 bases between the two germline ends. The germline CDR1 and CDR2 sequences are SEHNR and FQNEAQ (reference sequence). CDR3 loop: CASSLVAGGHETQYF. The CDR3 region has the DNA TGTGCCAGCAGCTTAGTCGCCGGGGGGCACGAGACCCAGTACTTC.

The V and J genes are TRBV7-2 and TRBJ1-1; no reliable D call. Per the germline V gene, CDR1 is SGHTA and CDR2 is FQGNSA. Trimming removed 5 bases at V and 1 base at J, with 8 bases between. CDR3 size: 13 residues. The DNA for the CDR3 is TGTGCCAGCAGCCTCGCCCCGAACACTGAAGCTTTCTTT. Its translation is CASSLAPNTEAFF.

V is TRBV2 and J is TRBJ2-3; 7 nucleotides line up with TRBD2. Losses at the gene ends were 4 bases for V and 0 bases for J; bases not matched to a gene: 4. This CDR3 is 15 amino acids long. CDR1 is SNHLY and CDR2 is FYNNEI in the germline V gene. In DNA form, the CDR3 reads TGTGCCAGCAGTGGAACGGGAGGAAGCACAGATACGCAGTATTTT. Amino acids: CASSGTGGSTDTQYF.

The chain has TRBV7-2 and TRBJ2-3; no definite D call. CDR3 size: 15 residues. Germline lookup yields CDR1 SGHTA and CDR2 FQGNSA. V was cut by 5 bases and J by 7 bases, with 19 bases left in between. The CDR3 DNA sequence: TGTGCCAGCAGCCCCCTGCCGAATCTACCAAATACGCAGTATTTT. Translation gives CASSPLPNLPNTQYF.

The genes are TRBV5-1 and TRBJ2-5; 8 bases are a match to TRBD1. CDR1 is SGHRS and CDR2 is YFSETQ in the germline V gene. V dropped 0 bases and J dropped 5; count of bases not matched to a gene: 9. CDR3 length: 16 amino acids. The CDR3 DNA reads TGCGCCAGCAGCTTGGCTGGGGGCAGGGGGCAGGAGACCCAGTACTTC. It specifies CASSLAGGRGQETQYF.

The rearrangement joins TRBV7-9 to TRBJ1-3; D is ambiguous. This CDR3 comprises 16 residues. Germline V gene sequence: CDR1 SEHNR, CDR2 FQNEAQ (reference sequence). V lost 8 bases to trimming and J lost 0 bases, with 17 bases between them. CDR3 DNA: TGTGCCAGCGAACTTACCCGAACCGGCTCTGGAAACACCATATATTTT. Protein product: CASELTRTGSGNTIYF. The full variable domain, rest sourced from reference TRBV7-9 and TRBJ1-3, is DTGVSQNPRHKITKRGQNVTFRCDPISEHNRLYWYRQTLGQGPEFLTYFQNEAQLEKSRLLSDRFSAERPKGSFSTLEIQRTEQGDSAMYLCASELTRTGSGNTIYFGEGSWLTVV.

This clone was seen only once. The chain carries TRBV5-6 and TRBJ1-2; D perhaps matches TRBD1 (6 bases). The CDR3 spans 15 residues. V was cut by 4 bases and J by 4 bases, with 17 bases left in between. Germline CDR1 is SGHDT and CDR2 is YYEEEE. The DNA of the CDR3 is TGTGCCAGCAGCATTCCCGGACAGAAGATCTATGGCTACACCTTC. It is translated as CASSIPGQKIYGYTF.

The V and J genes are TRBV18 and TRBJ2-3; 10 positions match TRBD2. Germline V gene data show CDR1 as KGHSH and CDR2 as LQKENI. CDR3 length: 16 residues. V lost 3 bases and J lost 5; bases outside the gene matches: 8. The CDR3: CASSPSPSGGIDTQYF. The CDR3 nucleotides read TGTGCCAGCTCACCCTCTCCTAGCGGGGGTATAGATACGCAGTATTTT. The variable domain in full, completed from reference TRBV18 and TRBJ2-3, reads NAGVMQNPRHLVRRRGQEARLRCSPMKGHSHVYWYRQLPEEGLKFMVYLQKENIIDESGMPKERFSAEFPKEGPSILRIQQVVRGDSAAYFCASSPSPSGGIDTQYFGPGTRLTVL.

This chain joins TRBV19 and TRBJ2-2; D possibly matches TRBD1 or TRBD2 (5 bases each). The germline gives CDR1 LNHDA, CDR2 SQIVND (reference sequence). This CDR3 is 16 amino acids long. The V end was cut by 1 base, the J end by 5 bases, with 14 bases between. CDR3 in amino acids: CASSIGGTPRTGELFF. The CDR3 bases are TGTGCCAGTAGTATAGGAGGGACCCCAAGGACCGGGGAGCTGTTTTTT.

V is TRBV2 and J is TRBJ1-3; the D is unclear. Germline V gene lookup returns CDR1 SNHLY and CDR2 FYNNEI. This CDR3 has 13 amino acids. Trimming shortened V by 7 bases and J by 2 bases, and 9 bases separated the two germline ends. CDR3 in amino acids: CASTETPGNTIYF. CDR3 nucleotide sequence: TGTGCCAGCACAGAGACACCTGGAAACACCATATATTTT.

In its sample, this clone was seen once. The rearrangement joins TRBV7-2 to TRBJ1-2; 7 bases are shared with TRBD1. CDR1 SGHTA and CDR2 FQGNSA come from the germline V gene. The CDR3 runs 12 residues. J gave up 8 bases and V 5 bases, and 5 bases lay outside the gene matches. The DNA of the CDR3 is TGTGCCAGCAGCGCAGACAGGGCCGGCTACACCTTC. This gives the protein CASSADRAGYTF.

This chain joins TRBV5-1 and TRBJ1-3; D remains unclear. CDR1 and CDR2 (germline): SGHRS, YFSETQ. Trimming stripped 0 bases from V and 0 bases from J, with 10 bases between. The CDR3 covers 16 residues. CDR3 residues: CASSLAGSVSGNTIYF. CDR3 coding DNA: TGCGCCAGCAGCTTGGCCGGGTCGGTCTCTGGAAACACCATATATTTT.

The chain carries TRBV12-2 and TRBJ2-5; the table names TRBD2, a call not compared with the DNA. TRBV12-2 is a pseudogene. This CDR3 is built from 17 residues. The CDR3 nucleotides read TGTGCAAGTCGCATGGGTGGGAGTAGCGGCCAAGTCAGGACCCAGTACTTC. Translated, it gives CASRMGGSSGQVRTQYF.

The rearrangement links TRBV4-1 to TRBJ2-7, with 9 bases fitting TRBD1. The CDR3 consists of 16 residues. J lost 3 bases, V lost 0 bases, and 6 bases had no gene match. Per the germline V gene, CDR1 is MGHRA and CDR2 is YSYEKL. CDR3 nucleotide sequence: TGCGCCAGCAGCCAAGAACCGGGACAGGGCATCTACGAGCAGTACTTC. Translating it yields CASSQEPGQGIYEQYF.

V is TRBV14 and J is TRBJ1-2; D not certain. The CDR3 sequence is 12 residues long. Trimming cost V 5 bases and J 2 bases, with 6 bases left between them. Germline V lookup: CDR1 SGHDN, CDR2 FVKESK. The CDR3 region is CASSYQNYGYTF. DNA for the CDR3: TGTGCCAGCAGCTATCAGAACTATGGCTACACCTTC.

V usage is TRBV12-5 and J usage is TRBJ2-2; tentative D call: TRBD1 (6 bases). This CDR3 has 13 amino acids. V was trimmed by 6 bases and J by 5 bases, leaving 10 bases between them. Germline V CDR1 and CDR2: LGHNT, FRNRAP. The CDR3 coding sequence is TGTGCTAGTGGGAAGCAGGGGACCGGGGAGCTGTTTTTT. It codes for CASGKQGTGELFF.

The rearrangement joins TRBV5-4 to TRBJ1-3; the match to TRBD1 covers 8 bases. The V and J ends lost 0 bases and 4 bases, in that order; junction bases with no gene match: 9. The CDR3 sequence is 17 residues long. The V gene's germline CDR1 is SGHNT and CDR2 YYREEE (reference sequence). This CDR3 is CASSLGAGGARGNTIYF. The DNA for the CDR3 is TGTGCCAGCAGCTTGGGGGCAGGGGGCGCGAGGGGAAACACCATATATTTT. Looking up the rest from reference TRBV5-4 and TRBJ1-3 gives the full variable domain: ETGVTQSPTHLIKTRGQQVTLRCSSQSGHNTVSWYQQALGQGPQFIFQYYREEENGRGNFPPRFSGLQFPNYSSELNVNALELDDSALYLCASSLGAGGARGNTIYFGEGSWLTVV.

The chain has TRBV7-9 and TRBJ2-7, with 7 bases that match TRBD1. The CDR3 loop spans 13 amino acids. V was pared by 5 bases and J by 2 bases, with 3 bases of the junction left unmatched. CDR1 SEHNR and CDR2 FQNEAQ come from the germline V gene (reference sequence). CDR3 in DNA: TGTGCCAGCAGCAACAGGGGAACCTACGAGCAGTACTTC. It yields the protein CASSNRGTYEQYF.

The DNA for the CDR3 is TGTGCCAGCAGTTACTCGAGATTCGGGGATGGTGAAGCTTTCTTT. As protein: CASSYSRFGDGEAFF. V gene TRBV6-5 combines with J gene TRBJ1-1; D call uncertain. This CDR3 comprises 15 residues. V was cut by 0 bases and J by 7 bases, with 15 bases left in between. CDR1 MNHEY and CDR2 SVGAGI come from the germline V gene.

The V gene is TRBV10-1, the J gene TRBJ2-3; tentative D call: TRBD1 (6 bases). CDR1 is WNHNN, CDR2 SYGVQD, per germline (reference sequence). V lost 0 bases and J 7 bases, leaving 11 bases between the germline ends. The CDR3 spans 14 residues. CDR3 bases: TGCGCCAGCAGTGAGTCCACAGGGCGGCATACGCAGTATTTT. Translation gives CASSESTGRHTQYF.

This chain connects TRBV2 to TRBJ1-2, with TRBD1 matching 8 bases. V was pared by 6 bases and J by 3 bases, with 3 bases of the junction left unmatched. CDR3 length: 13 amino acids. From germline, CDR1 is SNHLY and CDR2 FYNNEI. The CDR3 DNA is TGTGCCAGCAGAACGGGACAGGACTATGGCTACACCTTC. Translating gives CASRTGQDYGYTF. Based on the CDR3 plus reference TRBV2 and TRBJ1-2, the full variable domain is EPEVTQTPSHQVTQMGQEVILRCVPISNHLYFYWYRQILGQKVEFLVSFYNNEISEKSEIFDDQFSVERPDGSNFTLKIRSTKLEDSAMYFCASRTGQDYGYTFGSGTRLTVV.

The V call is TRBV7-2, the J call TRBJ1-4; TRBD1 agrees at 7 bases. The ends lost 5 bases at V and 2 bases at J; junction bases unmatched: 8. The CDR3 spans 16 residues. Germline CDR1 and CDR2: SGHTA and FQGNSA. The CDR3 DNA sequence: TGTGCCAGCAGCCGGAGGCAGGGGGTGACTAATGAAAAACTGTTTTTT. It is translated as CASSRRQGVTNEKLFF.

On this clone itself: At one end the junction does not follow the germline gene, possibly because of a read error. The chain couples TRBV11-2 to TRBJ1-4, with D perhaps TRBD1 (5 bases). The CDR3 is made up of 15 amino acids. Germline CDR1 reads SGHAT; CDR2 reads FQNNGV. CDR3 coding DNA: TGTGCCAGCAGCCCCCCAGGGTTCTTGCCCTCCGATGACGGTTTT. This sequence encodes CASSPPGFLPSDDGF.